The 12 T cell receptor beta chains in this list originate from one sample, sequenced in a study of T cell changes during pregnancy in multiple sclerosis (dated by TCRdb to the late 2010s). Library prep was done by the immunoSEQ multiplex PCR assay. TCRdb provides this immuneACCESS table in a form limited to in-frame rearrangements. Some clones are lacking; in checked studies, under half of them reflect an unresolved V gene, and why the rest are absent is not known. The sample profile shows tens of thousands of clones; around nine tenths of them were found once. The ten top clones hold around 5% of the sample. The sequences come from peripheral blood, collected in the first trimester of pregnancy. These receptors all stem from a female donor in good health, enrolled as a control in a pregnancy study.

The rearrangement links TRBV7-3 to TRBJ1-2; 7 bases are shared with TRBD1. The CDR3 is 13 residues long. Germline-derived CDR1 and CDR2 are SGHTA and FQGTGA. V lost 5 bases to trimming and J lost 8 bases; unmatched junction nucleotides: 8. CDR3 residues: CASSLQTGSGYTF. The CDR3 region has the DNA TGTGCCAGCAGCCTCCAGACAGGGTCCGGCTACACCTTC.

J is TRBJ2-1 and V is TRBV10-3; 11 nucleotides match TRBD2. V was pared by 11 bases and J by 5 bases, with 8 bases of the junction left unmatched. Germline values: CDR1 ENHRY, CDR2 SYGVKD. The CDR3 sequence is 14 residues long. CDR3 protein: CAAAGTSGNNEQFF. The CDR3 DNA reads TGTGCCGCAGCCGGGACTAGCGGAAACAATGAGCAGTTCTTC.

The V gene is TRBV7-2, the J gene TRBJ2-2; D is unclear. Between the trimmed V and J ends, which lost 5 bases and 10 bases, there was a span of 17 bases. Germline loops: CDR1 SGHTA, CDR2 FQGNSA. CDR3 length: 14 amino acids. For the CDR3, the DNA is TGTGCCAGCAGCCCCCGCGGTTCGTTTCCGGAGCTGTTTTTT. Translation gives CASSPRGSFPELFF.

The gene calls are TRBV5-1 and TRBJ1-6; 8 nucleotides line up with TRBD1. The CDR3 consists of 17 residues. J was trimmed by 0 bases and V by 4 bases; bases with no gene match: 6. Germline V gene lookup returns CDR1 SGHRS and CDR2 YFSETQ. The DNA for the CDR3 is TGCGCCAGCAGCCTGGGACAGGCGAGCTCCTATAATTCACCCCTCCACTTT. Translated, it gives CASSLGQASSYNSPLHF.

This clone was recorded once. This sequence joins TRBV27 and TRBJ2-1, with 11 bases lining up with TRBD2. This CDR3 spans 14 amino acids. Per germline, CDR1 MNHEY and CDR2 SMNVEV (reference sequence). J lost 6 bases, V lost 10 bases, and 8 bases had no gene match. CDR3 bases: TGTGCCACCTTACTAGCGGGAGTTGCCAATGAGCAGTTCTTC. This sequence encodes CATLLAGVANEQFF.

This chain uses TRBV5-6 with TRBJ1-1; D might be TRBD1 (6 bases). V was trimmed by 4 bases and J by 1 base, leaving 20 bases between them. Germline loops: CDR1 SGHDT, CDR2 YYEEEE. The CDR3 length is 17 residues. The CDR3 region is CASSDSGVRSGNTEAFF. CDR3 nucleotide sequence: TGTGCCAGCAGCGATTCAGGGGTAAGGTCTGGGAACACTGAAGCTTTCTTT.

J is TRBJ2-2 and V is TRBV19; D not certain. Deletions cut 1 base from V and 5 bases from J, with 8 bases between. Per the germline V gene, CDR1 is LNHDA and CDR2 is SQIVND (reference sequence). The CDR3 is made up of 14 amino acids. The CDR3 protein is CASSIGPVTGELFF. The CDR3 region has the DNA TGTGCCAGTAGTATAGGCCCGGTAACCGGGGAGCTGTTTTTT.

The V gene is TRBV19, the J gene TRBJ2-7; possible D gene TRBD1, 6 bases. Germline V gene sequence: CDR1 LNHDA, CDR2 SQIVND (reference sequence). The germline V and J ends were trimmed by 11 bases and 6 bases, with 23 bases remaining between them. CDR3 size: 14 residues. CDR3 loop: CARWPTGQSTEQYF. For the CDR3, the DNA is TGTGCCCGCTGGCCCACCGGACAGTCTACCGAGCAGTACTTC.

A single count supports this clone. The rearrangement uses TRBV6-4 and TRBJ1-1, with TRBD1 identical over 7 bases. Trimming removed 8 bases from V and 1 base from J; junction bases left unmatched: 4. Germline V gene lookup returns CDR1 MRHNA and CDR2 SNTAGT. This CDR3 comprises 13 residues. The chain's CDR3 is CASSGQANTEAFF. The CDR3 DNA reads TGTGCCAGCTCCGGACAGGCGAACACTGAAGCTTTCTTT.

This rearrangement joins TRBV7-9 to TRBJ2-1; 7 bases fit TRBD1. Unmatched junction bases numbered 11, after V lost 4 bases and J lost 8 bases. The CDR3 loop spans 15 amino acids. Looked up from germline, CDR1 is SEHNR and CDR2 is FQNEAQ (reference sequence). CDR3 DNA sequence: TGTGCCAGCAGCTCAATACAGGGGCGCCGCGATGAGCAGTTCTTC. It encodes CASSSIQGRRDEQFF.

J is TRBJ1-3 and V is TRBV30; D is undetermined. The CDR3 covers 14 residues. The V end lost 1 base, the J end lost 4 bases, and 11 bases lay between the germline ends. Germline lookup yields CDR1 GTSNPN and CDR2 SVGIG (reference sequence). CDR3 in DNA: TGTGCCTGGAGTGAAGGCAGCGGAGGAAACACCATATATTTT. Translated: CAWSEGSGGNTIYF.

This rearrangement joins TRBV11-1 to TRBJ2-7; perhaps TRBD2 as D (5 bases). V lost 6 bases, J lost 5 bases, and 26 bases lay in between. The CDR3 is made up of 17 amino acids. CDR1 and CDR2 (germline): SGHAT, FQDESV (reference sequence). CDR3 nucleotides: TGTGCCAGCAGTGGCGCGGCGGGCCCCTCCTTGGTCCACGAGCAGTACTTC. Translated, it gives CASSGAAGPSLVHEQYF.